The 14 T cell receptor beta chains listed next were all sequenced from one sample in a study of Graves' ophthalmopathy and Graves' hyperthyroidism. Amplification from RNA transcripts yielded the TCR beta CDR3 regions. A first-round RT-PCR used HTBI primers, followed by a second-round multiplex PCR. TCRdb processed the multiplex PCR reads anew with MiXCR; each CDR3 protein has one entry. The table shows 560,000 or so distinct CDR3 sequences, with under 45% occurring only once. Sequencing was performed on peripheral blood or thyroid tissue (not recorded which). These receptors originate from an adult man with Graves' hyperthyroidism.

This clonotype was seen many times. The chain has TRBV6-5 and TRBJ2-5; 8 bases align to TRBD2. The CDR3 consists of 15 residues. V was clipped by 5 bases and J by 5 bases; unmatched bases: 10. CDR1 is MNHEY and CDR2 is SVGAGI in the germline V gene. The chain's CDR3 is CASSPSSAGGETQYF. The CDR3 DNA reads TGTGCCAGCAGTCCCTCGTCGGCGGGAGGCGAGACCCAGTACTTC.

The table lists this clonotype with many counts. The chain links TRBV2 to TRBJ1-2, with a weak D call TRBD1 (5 bases). This CDR3 has 13 residues. With 2 bases removed from V and 6 bases from J, the gap between germline ends came to 10 bases. CDR1 and CDR2 (germline): SNHLY, FYNNEI. CDR3 in DNA: TGTGCCAGCAGTGAATGGGGGAGCGATGGCTACACCTTC. This codes for CASSEWGSDGYTF.

There are many counts of this clonotype. The chain combines TRBV7-8 with TRBJ1-1; D possibly corresponds to TRBD1 (5 bases). In germline, CDR1 is SGHVS, CDR2 FQNEAQ. The CDR3 loop spans 16 amino acids. V lost 2 bases, J lost 5 bases, and 18 bases lay in between. CDR3 nucleotides: TGTGCCAGCAGCTTACCATTAAGGACAAGCAGGACTGAAGCTTTCTTT. This translates into CASSLPLRTSRTEAFF. Together with reference TRBV7-8 and TRBJ1-1, the CDR3 gives the full variable domain: GAGVSQSPRYKVAKRGQDVALRCDPISGHVSLFWYQQALGQGPEFLTYFQNEAQLDKSGLPSDRFFAERPEGSVSTLKIQRTQQEDSAVYLCASSLPLRTSRTEAFFGQGTRLTVV.

This chain links TRBV29-1 with TRBJ1-2; tentative D call: TRBD1 (6 bases). Looked up from germline, CDR1 is SQVTM and CDR2 is ANQGSEA. CDR3 length equals 14 residues. Trimming stripped 5 bases from V and 3 bases from J, with 16 bases between. The CDR3 region has the DNA TGCAGCGTTATCGGGCAGGGGATTGACTATGGCTACACCTTC. The encoded protein is CSVIGQGIDYGYTF.

This clonotype was detected many times. The chain is built from TRBV4-1 and TRBJ1-2; D not resolved. The germline V gene encodes CDR1 MGHRA and CDR2 YSYEKL. The germline V and J ends were trimmed by 1 base and 8 bases, with 11 bases remaining between them. The CDR3 runs to 13 residues. CDR3 protein: CASSQVGLAGYTF. The CDR3 DNA reads as TGCGCCAGCAGCCAAGTGGGTCTCGCAGGCTACACCTTC.

This clonotype was seen ten or more times. This chain links TRBV25-1 with TRBJ1-1; tentative D call: TRBD1 (5 bases). CDR3 length equals 13 residues. V was shortened by 5 bases and J by 2 bases, with 9 bases between the two germline ends. The V gene's germline CDR1 is MGHDK and CDR2 SYGVNS. CDR3 in amino acids: CASSRQTNTEAFF. The CDR3 DNA follows: TGTGCCAGCAGTCGACAGACTAACACTGAAGCTTTCTTT.

The table lists this clonotype with many counts. This chain connects TRBV7-2 to TRBJ2-7; tentative D call: TRBD2 (5 bases). Germline assignment: CDR1 SGHTA and CDR2 FQGNSA. Trimming took 2 bases from V and 3 from J, leaving 14 bases between them. The CDR3 has 15 amino acids. The CDR3 loop is CASSLFRETYYEQYF. CDR3 nucleotide sequence: TGTGCCAGCAGCTTATTCCGGGAAACTTACTACGAGCAGTACTTC.

The gene calls are TRBV29-1 and TRBJ1-5, with 9 nucleotides matching TRBD1. The CDR3 is made up of 12 amino acids. CDR1 is SQVTM, CDR2 ANQGSEA, per germline. J gave up 14 bases and V 7 bases, and 12 bases lay outside the gene matches. The CDR3 DNA follows: TGCAGCGCGGGACAGGGATCAACCTACGAGCATTTT. Encoded protein: CSAGQGSTYEHF. The full variable domain, completed using reference TRBV29-1 and TRBJ1-5, is SAVISQKPSRDICQRGTSLTIQCQVDSQVTMMFWYRQQPGQSLTLIATANQGSEATYESGFVIDKFPISRPNLTFSTLTVSNMSPEDSSIYLCSAGQGSTYEHFGDGTRLSIL.

The V and J genes are TRBV6-1 and TRBJ2-2; 8 nucleotides agree with TRBD1. The CDR3 has 16 amino acids. The trim removed 6 bases at V and 5 bases at J, leaving 11 bases unmatched. Germline loops: CDR1 MNHNS, CDR2 SASEGT. In DNA form, the CDR3 reads TGTGCCAGCAGCTGGGACAGGCAGAGACGGACCGGGGAGCTGTTTTTT. Protein: CASSWDRQRRTGELFF.

This clonotype was counted ten times or more. The chain links TRBV5-1 to TRBJ2-2; D gene unclear. Deletions cut 0 bases from V and 5 bases from J, with 5 bases between. CDR1 is SGHRS and CDR2 is YFSETQ in the germline V gene. This CDR3 is built from 13 residues. The DNA for the CDR3 is TGCGCCAGCAGCTTGGCCAAAACCGGGGAGCTGTTTTTT. It encodes CASSLAKTGELFF.

This chain joins TRBV10-3 and TRBJ2-5; TRBD1 might be the D (5 bases). Germline V gene data show CDR1 as ENHRY and CDR2 as SYGVKD. V shed 10 bases and J shed 5 bases, with 23 bases lying between them. The length of the CDR3 is 15 residues. The CDR3 reads CASRFDSPNGETQYF. The CDR3, as DNA: TGTGCCAGCAGGTTCGACAGCCCAAACGGGGAGACCCAGTACTTC.

V gene TRBV2 combines with J gene TRBJ1-2; D is ambiguous. V dropped 8 bases and J dropped 8 bases, with 30 bases sitting between them. This CDR3 contains 17 residues. CDR1 is SNHLY, CDR2 FYNNEI, per germline. The CDR3 region is CASGFNTEAVQDRGYTF. The CDR3 DNA reads as TGTGCCAGCGGGTTTAACACTGAAGCAGTGCAGGATCGGGGCTACACCTTC.

This clonotype came up once. The rearrangement links TRBV29-1 to TRBJ1-2; TRBD1 matches 12 bases. J was trimmed by 6 bases and V by 8 bases; bases with no gene match: 13. The germline CDR1 and CDR2 sequences are SQVTM and ANQGSEA. There are 15 residues in the CDR3. CDR3 sequence reads: CSLDPRDRGHDGYTF. The CDR3 nucleotides read TGCAGCTTGGACCCCCGGGACAGGGGGCACGATGGCTACACCTTC.

In regard to this clonotype: Because the CDR3's place on the DNA is in doubt, the DNA is left out and the CDR3 is given as listed by TCRdb. The chain is built from TRBV7-2 and TRBJ2-2; TRBD1 is the table's D call, not checked against the DNA. The CDR3 is 23 residues long, counting both termini. The germline V gene has CDR1 SGHTA and CDR2 FQGNSA. This chain's CDR3 is CASSRTGLDYEQYFGPGTGELFF.